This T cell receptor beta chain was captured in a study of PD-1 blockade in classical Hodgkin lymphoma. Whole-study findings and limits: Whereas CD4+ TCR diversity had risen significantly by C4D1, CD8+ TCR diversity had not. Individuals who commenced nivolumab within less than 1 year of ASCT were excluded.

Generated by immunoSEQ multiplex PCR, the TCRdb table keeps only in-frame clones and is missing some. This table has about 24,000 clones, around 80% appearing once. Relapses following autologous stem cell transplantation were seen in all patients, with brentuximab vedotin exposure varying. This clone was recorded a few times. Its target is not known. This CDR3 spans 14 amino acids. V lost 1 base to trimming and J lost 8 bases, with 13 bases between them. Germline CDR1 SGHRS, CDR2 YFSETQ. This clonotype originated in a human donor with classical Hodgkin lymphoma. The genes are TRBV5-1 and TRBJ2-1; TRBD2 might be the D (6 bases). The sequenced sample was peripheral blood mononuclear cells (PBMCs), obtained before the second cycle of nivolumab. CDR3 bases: TGCGCCAGCAGCTTGAGGGAGGTGGAAGATGAGCAGTTCTTC. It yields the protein CASSLREVEDEQFF.